This T cell receptor beta chain was found in a study of blood T cell repertoires in COVID-19. The length of the CDR3 is 15 residues. The method was immunoSEQ multiplex PCR; TCRdb's version includes in-frame clones alone and lacks a portion of them. Of about 330,000 clones detected, over 75% appear once; the ten largest clones hold 5% to 6%. V usage is TRBV21-1 and J usage is TRBJ1-2. TRBV21-1 is termed a pseudogene. Material: PBMCs or T cells enriched from blood (not recorded which). This sequence was found in a man aged 25-45 years who had recovered from COVID-19. The CDR3 DNA follows: TGTGCCAGCAGCAAAGGGATGCCAGCGATCTATGGCTACACCTTC. Protein: CASSKGMPAIYGYTF.